This is a list of T cell receptor beta chains from one sample in a study of pediatric ulcerative colitis. Clones were read by immunoSEQ multiplex PCR, and TCRdb kept only the in-frame ones, dropping some. This sample has 1,400 to 1,500 clones, with about nine tenths found just once. The sample taken for sequencing was blood. These receptors all stem from a boy younger than 18 with severe ulcerative colitis. The CDR3 runs from the conserved cysteine through the conserved F or W. D genes are given only for firm matches. The size field is filled for only some rows; it gives once, few, many or a size class.

d_call	clone_size	v_call	j_call	cdr3_aa	cdr3_nt
TRBD2	NA	TRBV2	TRBJ2-1	CASKDMGTSGPNEQFF	TGTGCCAGCAAGGATATGGGGACTAGCGGCCCCAATGAGCAGTTCTTC
NA	NA	TRBV9	TRBJ2-5	CASSVGLGLQTQYF	TGTGCCAGCAGCGTAGGTTTAGGGCTACAGACCCAGTACTTC
TRBD2	NA	TRBV9	TRBJ2-7	CASSAGTSGGAGEQYF	TGTGCCAGCAGCGCCGGGACTAGCGGGGGAGCGGGGGAGCAGTACTTC
TRBD1	NA	TRBV30	TRBJ1-1	CAWDREATEAFF	TGTGCCTGGGACAGGGAGGCCACTGAAGCTTTCTTT
NA	few	TRBV9	TRBJ1-2	CASSVDQGANYGYTF	TGTGCCAGCAGCGTAGACCAGGGCGCAAACTATGGCTACACCTTC
NA	NA	TRBV29-1	TRBJ2-5	CSVVVRGETQYF	TGCAGCGTTGTAGTAAGGGGGGAGACCCAGTACTTC
NA	NA	TRBV10-1	TRBJ2-3	CASSEEGALTDTQYF	TGCGCCAGCAGTGAGGAAGGCGCGCTCACAGATACGCAGTATTTT
NA	once	TRBV19	TRBJ2-1	CASSIDGSSYNEQFF	TGTGCCAGTAGTATAGATGGGAGCTCCTACAATGAGCAGTTCTTC
NA	once	TRBV27	TRBJ1-5	CASSSRGEGVQPQHF	TGTGCCAGCAGCTCAAGGGGGGAAGGGGTTCAGCCCCAGCATTTT
NA	NA	TRBV6-6	TRBJ1-2	CASSFYGYTF	TGTGCCAGCAGTTTCTATGGCTACACCTTC
NA	NA	TRBV9	TRBJ1-1	CASSPSGTHSTEAFF	TGTGCCAGCAGCCCATCCGGGACACATAGCACTGAAGCTTTCTTT